This T cell receptor (beta chain) was documented in a study of T cell changes during pregnancy in multiple sclerosis. The CDR3 spans 15 residues. CDR1 and CDR2 (germline): LGHNA, YNFKEQ. Trimming pared 0 bases from V and 3 bases from J, leaving 12 bases between. Assay used: immunoSEQ multiplex PCR; TCRdb lists only in-frame clones, some missing. The sample has roughly 64,000 clones; roughly 90% are singletons. Source: peripheral blood, taken in the second trimester of pregnancy. The TCR originated in a female donor with multiple sclerosis, enrolled in a pregnancy study. This chain joins TRBV4-2 and TRBJ2-7; TRBD2 might be the D (6 bases). In nucleotides, the CDR3 is TGTGCCAGCAGCCAAGACTTGGGGGGAGTCTACGAGCAGTACTTC. Its translation: CASSQDLGGVYEQYF.